This T cell receptor beta chain was profiled in a study of vaccination and CD4 T cells after COVID-19. In the study overall: Post-vaccination specimens were collected at a median of roughly 65 days following dose two (range 14 to 241).

An Oncomine TCR Beta short-read assay was used to sequence the DNA from cultured CD4+ T cells. From CD4+ T cells that had been cultured, genomic DNA was extracted. Each CDR3 protein gets one entry after TCRdb re-called the PCR reads with MiXCR. Among tens of thousands of distinct CDR3 sequences listed, 35% were seen once. As for time point: late sampling 161 to 241 days after vaccination in a few convalescent patients. Treatment in this sample: roughly ten-day PBMC culture with coronavirus spike peptide pools or control peptides (ViraFEST assay). The sample holds a few counts of this clonotype. Antigen specificity is unknown. CDR1 and CDR2 from the germline V gene are MDHEN and SYDVKM. The CDR3 extends over 12 amino acids. V shed 2 bases and J shed 11 bases, with 12 bases lying between them.

The specimen comprised CD4+ T cells from blood, cultured in vitro, sampled about 7 months after SARS-CoV-2 vaccination. The clonotype was recovered from a human donor who had recovered from COVID-19. The chain employs TRBV28 and TRBJ1-1, with D possibly TRBD1 on 5 matching bases. The CDR3 DNA follows: TGTGCCAGCAGTTTACGTGAGGGGAGGGCTTTCTTT. Residues: CASSLREGRAFF.